This entry is about one T cell receptor (beta chain). This record belongs to a study of blood T cell repertoires in COVID-19. Study at large: COVID-19 samples from acute and convalescent phases originated in the United States, Italy and Spain.

Clones were read by immunoSEQ multiplex PCR, and TCRdb kept only the in-frame ones, dropping some. The table records about 98,000 clones, just under 85% of them present only once. CDR1 is SGHDT, CDR2 YYEEEE, per germline. With 4 bases removed from V and 7 bases from J, the gap between germline ends came to 15 bases. This CDR3 has 15 residues. The TCR sequence derives from a man aged 40-55 years with active or convalescent COVID-19. The chain employs TRBV5-6 and TRBJ1-6; D uncertain. Specimen: peripheral blood. As DNA, the CDR3 is TGTGCCAGCAGCCCACGGAGTTCGGGGAATTCACCCCTCCACTTT. Amino acid sequence: CASSPRSSGNSPLHF.